Below, 7 T cell receptor beta chains from the same sample are listed, as sequenced in a study of response to subunit inactivated influenza vaccine. TCRdb used MiXCR to reprocess the RT-PCR reads, holding one entry per CDR3 protein. Of around 760,000 distinct CDR3 sequences listed, approximately 15% are singletons. The sequences come from PBMCs from blood, collected around 14 days before vaccination. The source is a man aged 50 to 59 who received an inactivated influenza vaccine.

This clonotype was seen more than once but under ten times. This chain links TRBV10-3 with TRBJ1-5, with D perhaps TRBD1 (5 bases). Germline CDR1 and CDR2: ENHRY and SYGVKD. The CDR3 sequence is 15 residues long. V lost 0 bases and J lost 6, with 12 bases in between. This CDR3 reads CAISESTAGGQPQHF. DNA of the CDR3: TGTGCCATCAGTGAGTCGACGGCGGGGGGTCAGCCCCAGCATTTT.

This clonotype was recorded a few times. The chain joins TRBV4-1 to TRBJ2-1, with TRBD2 matching 8 bases. Trimming removed 0 bases from V and 3 bases from J; junction bases left unmatched: 7. CDR1 is MGHRA, CDR2 YSYEKL, per germline. The length of the CDR3 is 17 residues. The CDR3 nucleotides read TGCGCCAGCAGCCAAGATCCATCTAGCGGGCTCTACAATGAGCAGTTCTTC. Translation: CASSQDPSSGLYNEQFF.

This clonotype was observed a handful of times. The rearrangement joins TRBV11-2 to TRBJ2-5; D gene ambiguous. There are 15 residues in the CDR3. Germline V gene lookup returns CDR1 SGHAT and CDR2 FQNNGV. V gave up 5 bases and J gave up 9 bases, with 22 bases separating them. Here the CDR3 DNA reads TGTGCCAGCAGCCCGACCGGGCCAGCCCGGTTGGCCCAGTACTTC. Amino acids: CASSPTGPARLAQYF.

The chain uses TRBV7-2 and TRBJ1-5; D might be TRBD1 (6 bases). Germline-derived CDR1 and CDR2 are SGHTA and FQGNSA. The CDR3 covers 17 residues. Trimming pared 0 bases from V and 1 base from J, leaving 13 bases between. In DNA, the CDR3 is TGTGCCAGCAGCTTAGCGATCTACAGGGAGAGCAATCAGCCCCAGCATTTT. Its translation: CASSLAIYRESNQPQHF. Using reference TRBV7-2 and TRBJ1-5 for the parts outside the CDR3, the full variable domain is GAGVSQSPSNKVTEKGKDVELRCDPISGHTALYWYRQSLGQGLEFLIYFQGNSAPDKSGLPSDRFSAERTGGSVSTLTIQRTQQEDSAVYLCASSLAIYRESNQPQHFGDGTRLSIL.

The chain links TRBV6-1 to TRBJ2-1, with a tentative D call TRBD2 (6 bases). The CDR3 covers 16 residues. Germline V gene sequence: CDR1 MNHNS, CDR2 SASEGT. Between the trimmed V and J ends, which lost 6 bases and 6 bases, there was a span of 21 bases. The DNA for the CDR3 is TGTGCCAGCAGCTGGAGCACTCTAGCGTCGGGCAATGAGCAGTTCTTC. It is translated as CASSWSTLASGNEQFF.

The table lists this clonotype with a few counts. The rearrangement joins TRBV24-1 to TRBJ1-5; no firm D call. The CDR3 runs 14 residues. The ends were cut back, 4 bases at V and 9 bases at J, with 15 bases in the middle. Germline V gene lookup returns CDR1 KGHDR and CDR2 SFDVKD. CDR3 residues: CATSDPNNLRPQHF. DNA for the CDR3: TGTGCCACCAGTGACCCCAACAACCTCCGGCCCCAGCATTTT.

The rearrangement uses TRBV12-3 or TRBV12-4 and TRBJ1-4; D is undetermined. V was clipped by 7 bases and J by 0 bases, with 12 bases between them. There are 15 residues in the CDR3. Written as DNA, the CDR3 is TGTGCCAGCAACCTGCAAGGAGCAACTAATGAAAAACTGTTTTTT. Translating gives CASNLQGATNEKLFF.